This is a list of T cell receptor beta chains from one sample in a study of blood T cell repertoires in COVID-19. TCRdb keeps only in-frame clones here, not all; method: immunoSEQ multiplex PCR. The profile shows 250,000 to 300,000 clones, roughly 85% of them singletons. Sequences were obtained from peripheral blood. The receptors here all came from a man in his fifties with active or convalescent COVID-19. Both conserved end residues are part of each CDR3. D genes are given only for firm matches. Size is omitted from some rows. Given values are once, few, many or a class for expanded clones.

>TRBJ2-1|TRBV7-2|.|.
TGTGCCAGCAGCTTAGGCTCCTGGGCTAATGAGCAGTTCTTC
CASSLGSWANEQFF
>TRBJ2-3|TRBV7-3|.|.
TGTGCCAGCAGCTTAGCGGGGAGTAGCACAGATACGCAGTATTTT
CASSLAGSSTDTQYF
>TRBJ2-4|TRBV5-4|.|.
TGTGCCAGCAGCCGTGGAGACATTCAGTACTTC
CASSRGDIQYF
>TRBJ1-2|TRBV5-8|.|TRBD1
TGTGCCAGCAGCTTGTTGACAGGGGGTTACTATGGCTACACCTTC
CASSLLTGGYYGYTF
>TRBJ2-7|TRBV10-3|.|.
TGTGCCATCATGAGCAGGGACGAGCAGTACTTC
CAIMSRDEQYF
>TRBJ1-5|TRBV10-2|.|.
TGCGCCAGCAGTGAGTCGACGGGTGACAATCAGCCCCAGCATTTT
CASSESTGDNQPQHF
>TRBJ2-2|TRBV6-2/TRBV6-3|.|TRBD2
TGTGCCAGCAGTTACGAAGAGGGGCTGGGTAGCGGGAAATCCGGGGAGCTGTTTTTT
CASSYEEGLGSGKSGELFF
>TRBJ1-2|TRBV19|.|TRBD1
TGTGCCAGTAGTATTGCCCACTATGGGACAGCAAGAGGTGGCTACACCTTC
CASSIAHYGTARGGYTF
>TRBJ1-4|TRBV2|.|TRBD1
TGTGCCAGCAGTTTCCCCCAGGGGGCACGGGATGAAAAACTGTTTTTT
CASSFPQGARDEKLFF
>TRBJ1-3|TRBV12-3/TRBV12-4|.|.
TGTGCAGATAGCACGGGGGCTGGAAACACCATATATTTT
CADSTGAGNTIYF
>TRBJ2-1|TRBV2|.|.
TGTGCCAGCAGTCGAGAGTATCCGCCGGAGTTCTTC
CASSREYPPEFF
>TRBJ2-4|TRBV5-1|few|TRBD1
TGCGCCAGCAGCCTGACAGGGATGGGGTCAAACATTCAGTACTTC
CASSLTGMGSNIQYF
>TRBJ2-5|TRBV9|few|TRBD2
TGTGCCAGCAGCGCTACCAGCGGGATTGAAGAGACCCAGTACTTC
CASSATSGIEETQYF
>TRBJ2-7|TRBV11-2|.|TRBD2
TGTGCCAGCAGCTACGAAGCGGGAGGGGTCTACGAGCAGTACTTC
CASSYEAGGVYEQYF
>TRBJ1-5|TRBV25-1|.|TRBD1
TGTGCCAGCAGCCGGGACAGGGACAATCAGCCCCAGCATTTT
CASSRDRDNQPQHF
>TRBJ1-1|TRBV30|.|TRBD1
TGTGCCTGGACACAGGGGCGGGGGAACACTGAAGCTTTCTTT
CAWTQGRGNTEAFF
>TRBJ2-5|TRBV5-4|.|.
TGTGCCAGCAGCACCCGAGCGGGCCAAGAGACCCAGTACTTC
CASSTRAGQETQYF